This record covers a single T cell receptor beta chain. This clone's antigen is unknown. Base qualities are not provided; no much larger clone lies one nucleotide away. The library was produced with 5' RACE. Sequencing was carried out with an Illumina HiSeq 2500. The second PCR ran for roughly 7 to 11 cycles and used a J-beta primer mix along with a sample-barcoded 5' primer. A unique molecular identifier was introduced onto each TCR beta cDNA molecule by a template-switch 5' adaptor carrying 12 random nucleotides. Each sample yielded at least 2.5 million CDR3-containing paired-end reads. First-strand cDNA synthesis was performed from all RNA using the Mint cDNA synthesis kit, with priming by a TRBC-specific oligonucleotide. All cDNA was treated with uracil-DNA glycosylase and then went through a first 18-cycle PCR with the universal primers M1SS and BC2_uni_R. The published analysis was carried out like this. For normalization, 1 million high-quality reads, each with a distinct molecular identifier, were randomly selected from each sample. Instead of being binned into consensus sequences, reads that shared molecular identifiers were thrown out. CDR3 identification, clonotype clustering and error correction used MiTCR with a Q25 quality threshold and the strictest error-elimination algorithm. Lower-bound total TCR beta diversity was estimated with a nonparametric unseen species model using Euler transformation. In-frame beta chains were kept once TCRdb had trimmed the public reads at Q25 with fastp and called clones with MiXCR. Here each entry gathers all rows of one CDR3 protein and keeps the most common genes and DNA. TCRdb, rather than the study authors, made the V and J calls. A total of around 1,500,000 distinct CDR3 sequences appear in this sample, around two fifths of them only once. The ten largest clones capture 7% to 9% of the sample.

Donors were 35 to 40 systemically healthy Caucasian individuals from Russia aged 6 to 90 years. Each donor gave about 11 milliliters of peripheral blood, drawn into EDTA-treated Vacutainer tubes. Ficoll-Paque density-gradient centrifugation was used to isolate PBMCs, with at least 6.5 million obtained per sample. Total RNA, at least 6 micrograms per sample, was extracted from PBMCs with Trizol reagent. For every donor, flow cytometry on a PBMC aliquot measured the percentage of naive CD45RAhigh/CD27high T cells. The data originate from a study of blood T cells in healthy people across ages (dated by TCRdb to the mid-2010s). Notes on the research overall: In model experiments, template switching captured about one uniquely barcoded TCR beta cDNA molecule for every two T cells. To avoid experimental bias, donors of different ages were distributed randomly across sequencing lanes. Donors were grouped into four age groups: young (average approximately 15 years), middle-aged (approximately 41), aged (around 62) and long-lived (just over 80). Using deep sequencing normalized with unique cDNA molecular identifiers, the study measured how TCR beta repertoire diversity changes with age. The study analyzed two additional independent replicas of 1 million unique cDNA reads from the same blood draw for two donors, one aged 18 to 30 and one aged 80 or older. Overall study outcomes, separate from this receptor: Compared with the aged group, the long-lived group had more naive CD4+ T cells, fewer expanded clones and increased TCR diversity, a pattern suggesting age selection. As age increased, observed TCR beta diversity per million T cells dropped in a roughly linear way, and a significant reduction was already evident by age 40. Conclusive comparison of naive and antigen-experienced compartments was prevented by the profiling of bulk unsorted PBMCs. Estimates of total diversity from one million sequenced T cells were regarded as lower bounds and underestimates. Because the CMV infection status of the donors was unknown, age-related changes in expanded clonotypes may potentially have been confounded. There was a strong correlation between observed TCR beta diversity and the percentage of naive T cells measured by flow cytometry.

The sequencing input was blood. This clonotype originated in a woman younger than 30 in good health.

The CDR3 protein sequence reads: CSVEGLGQRGAYNEQFF. The nucleotide sequence reads TGCAGCGTTGAAGGGCTGGGGCAGAGAGGGGCCTACAATGAGCAGTTCTTC. The rearrangement combines TRBV29-1 with TRBJ2-1; the D element could tentatively be TRBD1 or TRBD2, as 5 bases agree for each. The cysteine opens and the phenylalanine closes a CDR3 of 17 amino acids. Of the read, only the CDR3 DNA is kept; its 51 bases are in frame from base 1. The germline V gene encodes CDR1 SQVTM and CDR2 ANQGSEA. Between the V and J ends, shortened by 1 base and 2 bases respectively, the junction contains 18 bases.